These T cell receptor beta chains were read from a single sample in a study of graft-versus-host responses after intestinal transplantation. Generated by immunoSEQ multiplex PCR, the TCRdb table keeps only in-frame clones and is missing some. Here the sample spans 3,500 to 5,000 clones, almost 85% being singletons. This specimen was ileum tissue, taken approximately 97 weeks after intestinal transplant. These receptors were collected from a human patient who received an intestinal transplant, so some T cells may come from the graft donor. CDR3s include the opening cysteine and the closing phenylalanine or tryptophan. The D gene is left open where the match is weak.

TRBV5-6,.,CASSRTGTLQETQYF
TRBV6-1,.,CASEDWVSNTGELFF
TRBV6-6,.,CASSYSQGGTYEQYF
TRBV19,.,CASSIFAGAGTGELFF
TRBV10-3,.,CATRSRGGADTQYF
TRBV7-9,.,CASSLEGFGELFF
TRBV7-9,.,CASSSRGAEGSGELFF
TRBV6-1,TRBD1,CASSPPTGVDSPLHF
TRBV18,.,CASSEGLMKRMFF
TRBV14,.,CASSQGGRGTSQETQYF
TRBV5-1,.,CASSLSIGQTTYEQYF